The clone carrying this T cell receptor (beta chain) has just a few counts. Only in-frame clones appear in the TCRdb table, and some are missing; sequencing was by immunoSEQ multiplex PCR. The sample carries around 250,000 clones, approximately 83% recorded once. These data belong to a study of blood T cell repertoires in COVID-19. Germline V gene lookup returns CDR1 LGHDT and CDR2 YNNKEL (reference sequence). V gave up 1 base and J gave up 4 bases, with 16 bases separating them. The CDR3 loop spans 16 amino acids. The TCR originated in a man under 40 who had recovered from COVID-19. The specimen was peripheral blood. The chain employs TRBV3-1 (or the pseudogene TRBV3-2) and TRBJ1-1; D remains ambiguous. This chain's CDR3 is CASSQGAARFGTEAFF. The CDR3 DNA reads TGTGCCAGCAGCCAAGGAGCGGCGCGTTTTGGCACTGAAGCTTTCTTT.